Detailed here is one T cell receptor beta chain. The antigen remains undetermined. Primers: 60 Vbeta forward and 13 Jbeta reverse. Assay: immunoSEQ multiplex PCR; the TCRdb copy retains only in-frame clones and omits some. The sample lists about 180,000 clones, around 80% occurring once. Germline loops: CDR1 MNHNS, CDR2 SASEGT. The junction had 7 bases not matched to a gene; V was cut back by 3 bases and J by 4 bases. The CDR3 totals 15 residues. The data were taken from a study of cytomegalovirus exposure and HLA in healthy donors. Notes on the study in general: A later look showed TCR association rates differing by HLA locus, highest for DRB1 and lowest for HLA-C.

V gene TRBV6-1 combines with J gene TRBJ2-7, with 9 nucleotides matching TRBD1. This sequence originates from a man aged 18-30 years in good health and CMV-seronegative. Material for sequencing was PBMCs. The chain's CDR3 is CASSEVGQGPYEQYF. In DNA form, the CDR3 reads TGTGCCAGCAGTGAGGTGGGACAGGGTCCGTACGAGCAGTACTTC.